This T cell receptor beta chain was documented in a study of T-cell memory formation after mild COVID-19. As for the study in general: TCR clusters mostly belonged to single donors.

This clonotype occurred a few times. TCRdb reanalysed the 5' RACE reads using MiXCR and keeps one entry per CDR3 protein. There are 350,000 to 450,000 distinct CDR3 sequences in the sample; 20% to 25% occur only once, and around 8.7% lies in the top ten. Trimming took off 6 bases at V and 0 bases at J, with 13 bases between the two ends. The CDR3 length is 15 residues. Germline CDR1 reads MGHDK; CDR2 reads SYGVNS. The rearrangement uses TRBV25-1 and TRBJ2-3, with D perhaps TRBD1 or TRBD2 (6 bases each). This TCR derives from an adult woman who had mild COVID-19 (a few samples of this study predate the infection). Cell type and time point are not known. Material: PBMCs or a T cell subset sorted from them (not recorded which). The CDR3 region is CASSPSGASTDTQYF. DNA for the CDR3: TGTGCCAGCAGCCCTTCGGGGGCGAGCACAGATACGCAGTATTTT.